The T cell receptor beta chain under discussion was sequenced for a study of CD8+ T cells in alopecia areata. Study summary: Patients in the treated group were given tofacitinib by mouth, 5 to 10 mg twice a day. Patients in the study were on tofacitinib for 6 to 18 months, then off it for 6 months.

Study outcomes and limitations: Across lesional scalp, and particularly alopecia totalis/universalis, clonality surpassed that of normal scalp.

A note on this clone: Antigen specificity is unknown.

Sequencing relied on a cDNA template that was reverse transcribed from extracted RNA. TCRdb's copy holds only in-frame clones and misses some; the assay was immunoSEQ multiplex PCR. Among some 210,000 clones listed, around three fifths were seen once. Here the sequenced sample was CD4+ T cells sorted from blood, taken at week 0. The clonotype comes from a human donor with alopecia areata.

CDR3 residues: CASSSGTGRHQPQHF. The CDR3 region has the DNA TGTGCCAGCAGCTCCGGGACAGGGCGGCATCAGCCCCAGCATTTT. The chain is built from TRBV7-2 and TRBJ1-5, with TRBD1 identical over 9 bases. The CDR3 runs to 15 residues. Germline-derived CDR1 and CDR2 are SGHTA and FQGNSA. The junction had 6 bases not matched to a gene; V was cut back by 4 bases and J by 5 bases.